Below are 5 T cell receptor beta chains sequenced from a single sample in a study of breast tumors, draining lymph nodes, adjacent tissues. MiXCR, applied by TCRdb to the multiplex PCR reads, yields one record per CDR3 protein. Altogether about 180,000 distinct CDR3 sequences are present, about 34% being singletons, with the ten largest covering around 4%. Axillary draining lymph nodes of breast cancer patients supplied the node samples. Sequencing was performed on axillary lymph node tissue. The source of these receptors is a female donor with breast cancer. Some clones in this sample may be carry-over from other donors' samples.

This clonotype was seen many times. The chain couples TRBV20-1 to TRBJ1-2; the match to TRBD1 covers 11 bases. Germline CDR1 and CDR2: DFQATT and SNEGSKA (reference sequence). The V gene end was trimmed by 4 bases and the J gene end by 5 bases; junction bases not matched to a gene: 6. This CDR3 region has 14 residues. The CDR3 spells CSATRTGGSYGYTF. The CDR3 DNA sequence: TGCAGTGCTACCAGGACAGGGGGCAGTTATGGCTACACCTTC.

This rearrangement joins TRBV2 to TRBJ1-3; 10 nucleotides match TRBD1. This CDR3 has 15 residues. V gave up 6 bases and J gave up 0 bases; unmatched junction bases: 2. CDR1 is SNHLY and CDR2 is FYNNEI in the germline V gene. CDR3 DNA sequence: TGTGCCAGCAGCCGGACAGGGGGCTCTGGAAACACCATATATTTT. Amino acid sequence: CASSRTGGSGNTIYF.

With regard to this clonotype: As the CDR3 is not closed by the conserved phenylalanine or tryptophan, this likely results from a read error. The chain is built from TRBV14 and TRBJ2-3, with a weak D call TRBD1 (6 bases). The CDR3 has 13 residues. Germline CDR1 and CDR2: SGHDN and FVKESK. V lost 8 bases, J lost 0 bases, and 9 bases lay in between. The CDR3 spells CASPRGSTDTQYS. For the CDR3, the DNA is TGTGCCAGCCCCAGGGGAAGCACAGATACGCAGTATTCT.

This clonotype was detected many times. The CDR3 nucleotides read TGTGCCAGCAGCTTAGGGGGGAACTCCTACGAGCAGTACTTC. Encoded protein: CASSLGGNSYEQYF. The V and J genes are TRBV6-6 and TRBJ2-7; D tentatively reads TRBD1 or TRBD2 (6 bases each). Germline V gives CDR1 MNHNY, CDR2 SVGAGI (reference sequence). The CDR3 totals 14 residues. V lost 6 bases, J lost 0 bases, and 12 bases lay in between.

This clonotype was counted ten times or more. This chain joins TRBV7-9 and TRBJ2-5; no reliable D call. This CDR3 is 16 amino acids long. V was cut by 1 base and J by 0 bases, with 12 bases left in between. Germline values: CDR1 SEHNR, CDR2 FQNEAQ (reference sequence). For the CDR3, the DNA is TGTGCCAGCAGCTTAGGGCTTCTGACAAACCAAGAGACCCAGTACTTC. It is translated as CASSLGLLTNQETQYF.